This TCR gamma chain came from a study of Vδ1+ human thymocytes. Study observations and caveats: Thymic TRG and TRD repertoires appeared highly polyclonal, with Gaussian CDR3 length distributions. Around a fifth of thymic delta-chain sequences were Vdelta2, with few Vdelta3, unlike blood Vdelta1+ controls.

This CDR3 has 14 amino acids. The germline gives CDR1 GITISATS, CDR2 ISYDGTV (reference sequence). J lost 2 bases, V lost 3 bases, and 7 bases had no gene match. Note on this clone: Antigen: not known.

Sequences come from RNA converted to cDNA by reverse transcription. Multiplex PCR used pooled V-gene forward primers and a constant-region reverse primer to amplify CDR3s. TCRdb reprocessed the multiplex PCR reads through CATT. The table lists tens of thousands of gamma-chain clones, roughly 13% of them singletons. The source material was Vdelta1+ gamma-delta thymocytes from the thymus. The subset: FACS-sorted CD3+ TCRalphabeta- TCRVdelta1+ TCRVdelta2- thymocytes. V gene TRGV9 combines with J gene TRGJ1 or TRGJ2. The sequence derives from a child younger than two who had congenital heart surgery. The CDR3 is CALWEPSYYYKKLF. The DNA of the CDR3 is TGTGCCTTGTGGGAGCCCTCGTATTATTATAAGAAACTCTTT.